This record concerns one T cell receptor (beta chain) sequence. Sequencing used immunoSEQ multiplex PCR; TCRdb keeps in-frame clones, though not all of them. The repertoire holds roughly 76,000 clones, with 85% to 95% as singletons. The CDR3 runs 13 residues. V lost 5 bases to trimming and J lost 1 base, with 11 bases between them. Germline V gene lookup returns CDR1 SQVTM and CDR2 ANQGSEA. This sample was included in a study of control samples from healthy donors and cancer patients. The sample taken for sequencing was blood. This rearrangement joins TRBV29-1 to TRBJ1-2; TRBD1 is a possible D gene (6 bases). This clonotype was sampled from a woman in her late teens or twenties in good health. CDR3 in DNA: TGCAGCGTTAGCAGGGGTGTTAACTATGGCTACACCTTC. It yields the protein CSVSRGVNYGYTF.